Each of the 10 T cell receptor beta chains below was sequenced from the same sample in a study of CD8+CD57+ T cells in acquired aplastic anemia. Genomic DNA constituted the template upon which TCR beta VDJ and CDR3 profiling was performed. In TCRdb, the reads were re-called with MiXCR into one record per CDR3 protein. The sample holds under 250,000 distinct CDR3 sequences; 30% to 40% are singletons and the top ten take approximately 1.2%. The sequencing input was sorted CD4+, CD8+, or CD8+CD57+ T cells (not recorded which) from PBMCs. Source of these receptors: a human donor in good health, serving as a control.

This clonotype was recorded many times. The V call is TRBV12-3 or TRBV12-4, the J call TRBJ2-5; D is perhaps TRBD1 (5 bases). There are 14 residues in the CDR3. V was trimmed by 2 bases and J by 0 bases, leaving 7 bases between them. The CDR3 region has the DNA TGTGCCAGCAGTTTACCGGACAACCAAGAGACCCAGTACTTC. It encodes CASSLPDNQETQYF.

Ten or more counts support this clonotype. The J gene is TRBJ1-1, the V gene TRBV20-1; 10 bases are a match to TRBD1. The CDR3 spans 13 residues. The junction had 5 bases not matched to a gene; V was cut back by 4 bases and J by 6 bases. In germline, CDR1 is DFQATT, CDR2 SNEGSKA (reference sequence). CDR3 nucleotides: TGCAGTGCTATTGACAGGGGGCGGTCTGAAGCTTTCTTT. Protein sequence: CSAIDRGRSEAFF.

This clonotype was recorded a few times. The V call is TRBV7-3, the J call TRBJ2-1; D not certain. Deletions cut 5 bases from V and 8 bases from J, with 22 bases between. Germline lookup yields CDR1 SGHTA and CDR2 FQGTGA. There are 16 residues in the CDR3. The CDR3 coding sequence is TGTGCCAGCAGCCAAGAACTGCTAAAAATAAATGATGAGCAGTTCTTC. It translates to CASSQELLKINDEQFF.

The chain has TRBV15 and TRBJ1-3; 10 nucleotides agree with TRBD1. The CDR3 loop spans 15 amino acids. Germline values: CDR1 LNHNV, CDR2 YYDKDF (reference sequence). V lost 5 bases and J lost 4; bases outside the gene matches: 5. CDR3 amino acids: CATSYDRGQGNTIYF. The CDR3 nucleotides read TGTGCCACCAGCTATGACAGGGGGCAAGGAAACACCATATATTTT. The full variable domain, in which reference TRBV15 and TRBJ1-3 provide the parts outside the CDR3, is DAMVIQNPRYQVTQFGKPVTLSCSQTLNHNVMYWYQQKSSQAPKLLFHYYDKDFNNEADTPDNFQSRRPNTSFCFLDIRSPGLGDTAMYLCATSYDRGQGNTIYFGEGSWLTVV.

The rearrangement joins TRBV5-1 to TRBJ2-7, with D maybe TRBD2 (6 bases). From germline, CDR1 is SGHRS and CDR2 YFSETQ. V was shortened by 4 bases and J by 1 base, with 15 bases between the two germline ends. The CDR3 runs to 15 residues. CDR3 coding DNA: TGCGCCAGCAGCATGAGGGTTAGCGGATCCTACGAGCAGTACTTC. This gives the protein CASSMRVSGSYEQYF.

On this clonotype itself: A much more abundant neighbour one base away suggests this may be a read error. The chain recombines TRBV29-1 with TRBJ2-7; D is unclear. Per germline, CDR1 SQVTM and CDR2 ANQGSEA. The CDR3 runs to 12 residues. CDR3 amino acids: CSAEVRSYEQYF. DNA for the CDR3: TGCAGCGCTGAAGTCCGGTCCTACGAGCAGTACTTC.

The chain's CDR3 is CATSSLRVAGQGAYEQYF. The DNA of the CDR3 is TGTGCCACCAGCAGCTTGCGGGTCGCGGGACAGGGAGCCTACGAGCAGTACTTC. The chain has TRBV15 and TRBJ2-7, with 9 bases matching TRBD1. J was trimmed by 2 bases and V by 3 bases; bases with no gene match: 14. The germline V gene has CDR1 LNHNV and CDR2 YYDKDF (reference sequence). CDR3 length: 18 residues.

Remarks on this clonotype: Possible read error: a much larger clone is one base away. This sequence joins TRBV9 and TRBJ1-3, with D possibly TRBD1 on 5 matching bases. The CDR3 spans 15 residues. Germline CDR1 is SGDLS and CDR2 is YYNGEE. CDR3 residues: CASSVSGGHGSTIYF. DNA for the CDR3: TGTGCCAGCAGCGTATCTGGGGGTCATGGAAGCACCATATATTTT.

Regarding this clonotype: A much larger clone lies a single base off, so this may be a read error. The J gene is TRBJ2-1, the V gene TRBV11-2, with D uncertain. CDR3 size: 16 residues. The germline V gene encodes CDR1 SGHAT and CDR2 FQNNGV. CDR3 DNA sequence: TGTGCCAGCAGCTATGGAACGCTACGCTCCTACAATGGGCAGTTCTTC. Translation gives CASSYGTLRSYNGQFF.

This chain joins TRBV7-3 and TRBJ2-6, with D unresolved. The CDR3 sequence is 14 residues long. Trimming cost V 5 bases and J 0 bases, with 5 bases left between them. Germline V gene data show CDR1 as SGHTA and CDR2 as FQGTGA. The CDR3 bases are TGTGCCAGCAGCATTAGCTCTGGGGCCAACGTCCTGACTTTC. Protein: CASSISSGANVLTF.